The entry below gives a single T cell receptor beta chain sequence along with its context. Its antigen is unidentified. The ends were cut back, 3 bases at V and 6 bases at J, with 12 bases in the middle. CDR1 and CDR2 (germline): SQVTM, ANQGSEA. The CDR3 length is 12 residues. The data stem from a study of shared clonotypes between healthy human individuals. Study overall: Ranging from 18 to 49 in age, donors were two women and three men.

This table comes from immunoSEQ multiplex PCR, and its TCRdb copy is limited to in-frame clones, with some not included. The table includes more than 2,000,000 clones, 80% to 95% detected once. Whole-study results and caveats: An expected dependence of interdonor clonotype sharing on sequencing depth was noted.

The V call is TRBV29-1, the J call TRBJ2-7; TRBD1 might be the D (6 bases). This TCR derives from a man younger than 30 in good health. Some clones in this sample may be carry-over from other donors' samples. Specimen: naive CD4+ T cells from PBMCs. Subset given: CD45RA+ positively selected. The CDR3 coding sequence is TGCAGCGTTGACACACAGGGCCCCGAGCAGTACTTC. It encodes CSVDTQGPEQYF.